This TCR beta chain was identified during a study of CD8+CD57+ T cells in acquired aplastic anemia. CDR3 and TCR beta VDJ profiling relied on a genomic DNA template. TCRdb redid the calling of the reads with MiXCR, one entry per CDR3 protein. In the table there are about 190,000 distinct CDR3 sequences, less than 65% of which are singletons. This clonotype originated in a human donor in good health, serving as a control. Sequences were obtained from sorted CD4+, CD8+, or CD8+CD57+ T cells (not recorded which) from PBMCs.

Written as DNA, the CDR3 is TGTGCCATCAGTGAGTCAGGGCCAGGGCAGGCGACCGGGGAGCTGTTTTTT. This codes for CAISESGPGQATGELFF. The gene calls are TRBV10-3 and TRBJ2-2; D is possibly TRBD1 (5 bases). The CDR3 runs to 17 residues. V was cut by 0 bases and J by 5 bases, with 16 bases left in between. CDR1 is ENHRY and CDR2 is SYGVKD in the germline V gene.